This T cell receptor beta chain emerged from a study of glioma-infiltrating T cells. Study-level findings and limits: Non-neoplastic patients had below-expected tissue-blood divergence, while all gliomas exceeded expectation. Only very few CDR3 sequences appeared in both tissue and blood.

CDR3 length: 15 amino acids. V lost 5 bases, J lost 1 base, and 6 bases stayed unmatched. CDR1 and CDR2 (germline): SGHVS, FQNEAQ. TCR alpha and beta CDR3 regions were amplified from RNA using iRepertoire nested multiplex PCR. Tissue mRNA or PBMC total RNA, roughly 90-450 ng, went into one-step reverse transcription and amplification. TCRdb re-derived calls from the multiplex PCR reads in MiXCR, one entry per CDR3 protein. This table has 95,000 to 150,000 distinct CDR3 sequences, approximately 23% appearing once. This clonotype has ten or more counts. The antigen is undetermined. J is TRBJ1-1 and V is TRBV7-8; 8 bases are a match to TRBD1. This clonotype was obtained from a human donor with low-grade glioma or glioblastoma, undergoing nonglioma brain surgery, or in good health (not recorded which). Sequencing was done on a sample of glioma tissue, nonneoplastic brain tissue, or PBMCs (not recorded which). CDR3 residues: CASSMRTGPNTEAFF. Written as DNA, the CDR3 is TGTGCCAGCAGCATGCGGACAGGGCCGAACACTGAAGCTTTCTTT.